The 29 T cell receptor beta chains below all came from one sample that was sequenced in a study of T cell responses to AZD1222 COVID-19 vaccine. Some clones are missing from TCRdb's copy, which holds only in-frame ones; the method was immunoSEQ multiplex PCR. The sample carries 150,000 or so clones, 90% recorded once. The specimen comprised peripheral blood, sampled 28 days after the second AZD1222 dose. Receptors originate from an adult who received the AZD1222 COVID-19 vaccine.

This clone was observed once. The chain employs TRBV7-2 and TRBJ2-7, with 13 bases that match TRBD2. CDR3 length: 16 amino acids. Looked up from germline, CDR1 is SGHTA and CDR2 is FQGNSA. The V segment lost 5 bases and the J segment 4 bases; nucleotides outside the gene matches: 8. In DNA form, the CDR3 reads TGTGCCAGCAGCCCGCGGACTAGCGGGAGTATATACGAGCAGTACTTC. This gives the protein CASSPRTSGSIYEQYF.

J is TRBJ2-3 and V is TRBV7-3; 14 positions agree with TRBD2. CDR3 length: 17 amino acids. Germline V gene sequence: CDR1 SGHTA, CDR2 FQGTGA. With V trimmed by 3 bases and J by 5 bases, 7 bases remained unmatched. DNA for the CDR3: TGTGCCAGCAGCTTCGGACTAGCGGGAGGCCGGGTAGATACGCAGTATTTT. It translates to CASSFGLAGGRVDTQYF.

The gene calls are TRBV7-2 and TRBJ2-5, with 10 bases matching TRBD2. V shed 2 bases and J 5 bases; nucleotides not matched to a gene: 5. The CDR3 runs to 15 residues. Germline assignment: CDR1 SGHTA and CDR2 FQGNSA. The CDR3 coding sequence is TGTGCCAGCAGCTTAAGAGCGGGGGGGCCTGAGACCCAGTACTTC. Its protein product is CASSLRAGGPETQYF.

The V and J genes are TRBV27 and TRBJ2-7, with D hard to call. CDR3 length: 13 amino acids. Per the germline V gene, CDR1 is MNHEY and CDR2 is SMNVEV (reference sequence). Trimming left V 3 bases short and J 2 bases short, with 8 bases between. CDR3: CASSLSGAYEQYF. The CDR3 DNA is TGTGCCAGCAGTTTGTCTGGGGCCTACGAGCAGTACTTC.

The chain has TRBV27 and TRBJ1-6; 7 nucleotides line up with TRBD1. Trimming took 6 bases from V and 7 from J; bases not matched to a gene: 6. CDR1 and CDR2 from the germline V gene are MNHEY and SMNVEV (reference sequence). The CDR3 runs to 14 residues. CDR3 nucleotide sequence: TGTGCCAGCAGCCGGGGACAGTCCAATTCACCCCTCCACTTT. Its protein product is CASSRGQSNSPLHF.

The chain is built from TRBV7-9 and TRBJ1-1; the match to TRBD1 covers 10 bases. CDR1 SEHNR and CDR2 FQNEAQ come from the germline V gene (reference sequence). J was trimmed by 1 base and V by 2 bases; bases with no gene match: 4. The CDR3 totals 16 residues. The CDR3 bases are TGTGCCAGCAGCTTACGGGACAGGGGACAGAACACTGAAGCTTTCTTT. Translated, it gives CASSLRDRGQNTEAFF.

The chain uses TRBV7-9 and TRBJ2-7; 8 nucleotides agree with TRBD2. CDR3 length: 16 amino acids. V was pared by 5 bases and J by 5 bases, with 14 bases of the junction left unmatched. CDR1 is SEHNR, CDR2 FQNEAQ, per germline (reference sequence). DNA for the CDR3: TGTGCCAGCAGCCCCTGGGGGGTAGCGGGATACAACGAGCAGTACTTC. Residues: CASSPWGVAGYNEQYF.

The table lists this clone with a count of one. The chain couples TRBV5-6 to TRBJ1-5; perhaps TRBD1 as D (5 bases). This CDR3 is 12 amino acids long. Per germline, CDR1 SGHDT and CDR2 YYEEEE. The V gene lost 4 bases and the J gene lost 12 bases, with 14 bases spanning the gap. The DNA of the CDR3 is TGTGCCAGCAGCCCCCAGCGGGGCGTCCAGCATTTT. Translation gives CASSPQRGVQHF.

Remarks on this clone: At one end the junction does not follow the germline gene, possibly because of a read error. The chain couples TRBV13 to TRBJ2-2, with D perhaps matching TRBD1 or TRBD2 (5 bases each). This CDR3 spans 16 amino acids. Germline assignment: CDR1 PRHDT and CDR2 FYEKMQ (reference sequence). The CDR3, as DNA: TGTGCCGGCAGCACCCTGCGAGGGACGTACACCGGGGAGCTGTTTTTT. Encoded protein: CAGSTLRGTYTGELFF.

In DNA, the CDR3 is TGCGCCAGCAGCCAACCTGGGGCTAGCGGGAGGGGCAATGAGCAGTTCTTC. It yields the protein CASSQPGASGRGNEQFF. This chain joins TRBV4-1 and TRBJ2-1, with TRBD2 matching 12 bases. The CDR3 is 17 residues long. Per germline, CDR1 MGHRA and CDR2 YSYEKL. J gave up 6 bases and V 2 bases, and 8 bases lay outside the gene matches.

The CDR3 region is CASSLSTGPNYGYTF. The CDR3, as DNA: TGTGCCAGCAGCTTATCGACAGGACCTAACTATGGCTACACCTTC. The chain has TRBV11-1 and TRBJ1-2; maybe TRBD1 (6 bases). The CDR3 has 15 residues. Germline assignment: CDR1 SGHAT and CDR2 FQDESV (reference sequence). Trimming took 2 bases from V and 0 from J, leaving 10 bases between them. The whole variable domain, remainder taken from reference TRBV11-1 and TRBJ1-2, is EAEVAQSPRYKITEKSQAVAFWCDPISGHATLYWYRQILGQGPELLVQFQDESVVDDSQLPKDRFSAERLKGVDSTLKIQPAELGDSAMYLCASSLSTGPNYGYTFGSGTRLTVV.

The CDR3 nucleotides are TGTGCCAGCAGCCGGGGGGCCAACTATGGCTACACCTTC. The encoded protein is CASSRGANYGYTF. J is TRBJ1-2 and V is TRBV3-1 (or the pseudogene TRBV3-2); D is perhaps TRBD1 (6 bases). Deletions cut 4 bases from V and 2 bases from J, with 8 bases between. Germline CDR1 and CDR2: LGHDT and YNNKEL (reference sequence). The CDR3 length is 13 residues.

The chain joins TRBV5-1 to TRBJ2-7; 7 bases are a match to TRBD1. CDR1 and CDR2 from the germline V gene are SGHRS and YFSETQ. CDR3 size: 13 residues. Germline trimming cut 3 bases from V and 2 bases from J; bases unmatched to any gene: 2. CDR3: CASSSTGTYEQYF. The CDR3 DNA follows: TGCGCCAGCAGCTCGACAGGGACCTACGAGCAGTACTTC.

The genes are TRBV19 and TRBJ2-7, with D unclear. V was trimmed by 3 bases and J by 2 bases, leaving 8 bases between them. CDR3 size: 13 residues. Per the germline V gene, CDR1 is LNHDA and CDR2 is SQIVND (reference sequence). The CDR3, as DNA: TGTGCCAGTAGTATTGATACACCCTACGAGCAGTACTTC. This gives the protein CASSIDTPYEQYF.

The chain employs TRBV6-5 and TRBJ1-2, with D possibly TRBD1 on 5 matching bases. The germline V and J ends were trimmed by 0 bases and 1 base, with 12 bases remaining between them. From germline, CDR1 is MNHEY and CDR2 SVGAGI. The length of the CDR3 is 16 residues. The CDR3 is CASSYSTGPGNYGYTF. CDR3 sequence (DNA): TGTGCCAGCAGTTACTCGACGGGGCCCGGTAACTATGGCTACACCTTC.

The V and J genes are TRBV10-3 and TRBJ2-1, with TRBD1 identical over 10 bases. The V and J ends lost 6 bases and 4 bases, in that order; junction bases with no gene match: 3. CDR1 and CDR2 from the germline V gene are ENHRY and SYGVKD. This CDR3 is built from 14 residues. DNA of the CDR3: TGTGCCATCAGGGGACAGGGGACATACAATGAGCAGTTCTTC. Its protein is CAIRGQGTYNEQFF.

The V and J genes are TRBV4-2 and TRBJ1-3, with D tentatively TRBD1 (6 bases). V lost 0 bases to trimming and J lost 1 base, with 28 bases between them. The CDR3 is made up of 22 amino acids. Germline CDR1 is LGHNA and CDR2 is YNFKEQ. The CDR3 DNA follows: TGTGCCAGCAGCCAAGACGCTACGGTACAGGGTTTTAGTCGTACGTCTGGAAACACCATATATTTT. It translates to CASSQDATVQGFSRTSGNTIYF.

The rearrangement links TRBV7-6 to TRBJ2-3; 8 nucleotides align to TRBD1. This CDR3 has 18 amino acids. The V segment lost 2 bases and the J segment 0 bases; nucleotides outside the gene matches: 10. Germline lookup yields CDR1 SGHVS and CDR2 FNYEAQ. CDR3 protein: CASSLSRRGQASTDTQYF. CDR3 in DNA: TGTGCCAGCAGCTTAAGTCGACGGGGACAGGCCAGCACAGATACGCAGTATTTT.

This clone was seen only once. The chain couples TRBV28 to TRBJ1-2, with a tentative D call TRBD1 (6 bases). Deletions cut 6 bases from V and 2 bases from J, with 22 bases between. Germline V gives CDR1 MDHEN, CDR2 SYDVKM. The CDR3 is made up of 17 amino acids. CDR3 region: CASRPRYRVKTNYGYTF. The CDR3 nucleotides read TGTGCCAGCAGACCCCGATACAGGGTGAAAACAAACTATGGCTACACCTTC.

The chain joins TRBV19 to TRBJ2-3; no definite D call. Germline values: CDR1 LNHDA, CDR2 SQIVND (reference sequence). The CDR3 is 14 amino acids. Trimming pared 5 bases from V and 0 bases from J, leaving 9 bases between. For the CDR3, the DNA is TGTGCCAGTAGTGCGGCGGATAGCACAGATACGCAGTATTTT. This sequence encodes CASSAADSTDTQYF.

This chain connects TRBV7-2 to TRBJ2-1; the D gene could be TRBD1 or TRBD2 (5 bases each). V dropped 8 bases and J dropped 0 bases, with 8 bases sitting between them. CDR1 SGHTA and CDR2 FQGNSA come from the germline V gene. The CDR3 is 13 amino acids. The CDR3, as DNA: TGTGCCAGCGGGACGAGCTCCTACAATGAGCAGTTCTTC. Its translation: CASGTSSYNEQFF. Together with reference TRBV7-2 and TRBJ2-1, the CDR3 gives the full variable domain: GAGVSQSPSNKVTEKGKDVELRCDPISGHTALYWYRQSLGQGLEFLIYFQGNSAPDKSGLPSDRFSAERTGGSVSTLTIQRTQQEDSAVYLCASGTSSYNEQFFGPGTRLTVL.

The chain carries TRBV7-2 and TRBJ2-1, with TRBD2 matching 9 bases. Trimming removed 5 bases from V and 2 bases from J; junction bases left unmatched: 10. Germline V gene data show CDR1 as SGHTA and CDR2 as FQGNSA. The CDR3 is 17 amino acids. The CDR3 nucleotides read TGTGCCAGCAGCCCCCCCGGGTTAGCGGGGGCCTACAATGAGCAGTTCTTC. It codes for CASSPPGLAGAYNEQFF.

CDR3: CASSGIEGPYEQYF. CDR3 in DNA: TGTGCCAGCTCAGGGATCGAGGGCCCGTACGAGCAGTACTTC. V and J are TRBV18 and TRBJ2-7; a possible D gene is TRBD2 (5 bases). This CDR3 spans 14 amino acids. Germline V gene lookup returns CDR1 KGHSH and CDR2 LQKENI. Trimming pared 5 bases from V and 4 bases from J, leaving 15 bases between.

CDR3 in amino acids: CASSPPGQYNSPLHF. CDR3 coding DNA: TGTGCCAGCAGTCCCCCGGGACAGTATAATTCACCCCTCCACTTT. The rearrangement links TRBV28 to TRBJ1-6; TRBD1 agrees at 7 bases. In germline, CDR1 is MDHEN, CDR2 SYDVKM. Losses at the gene ends were 5 bases for V and 4 bases for J; bases not matched to a gene: 5. The CDR3 has 15 amino acids.

The chain uses TRBV7-2 and TRBJ2-5; tentatively, D is TRBD1 (7 bases). The V end lost 4 bases, the J end lost 5 bases, and 14 bases lay between the germline ends. The CDR3 contains 14 residues. Germline CDR1 reads SGHTA; CDR2 reads FQGNSA. CDR3 sequence reads: CASSWQGGGETQYF. The CDR3 nucleotides are TGTGCCAGCAGCTGGCAGGGGGGCGGGGAGACCCAGTACTTC.

This clone has only one observation. V is TRBV28 and J is TRBJ1-2, with TRBD1 matching over 7 bases. The ends lost 8 bases at V and 3 bases at J; junction bases unmatched: 6. Germline V gene sequence: CDR1 MDHEN, CDR2 SYDVKM. This CDR3 has 13 residues. In nucleotides, the CDR3 is TGTGCCAGCGGGTTGGGACAGTACTATGGCTACACCTTC. This encodes CASGLGQYYGYTF.

V usage is TRBV5-4 and J usage is TRBJ2-7; D unresolved. The germline V gene encodes CDR1 SGHNT and CDR2 YYREEE (reference sequence). The CDR3 consists of 11 residues. With 1 base removed from V and 5 bases from J, the gap between germline ends came to 4 bases. The CDR3 region has the DNA TGTGCCAGCAGCTTGTATAACGAGCAGTACTTC. Translating gives CASSLYNEQYF. The variable domain in full, with the rest retrieved from reference TRBV5-4 and TRBJ2-7, is ETGVTQSPTHLIKTRGQQVTLRCSSQSGHNTVSWYQQALGQGPQFIFQYYREEENGRGNFPPRFSGLQFPNYSSELNVNALELDDSALYLCASSLYNEQYFGPGTRLTVT.

Here the CDR3 reads CASSLYASGSTDTQYF. CDR3 DNA: TGTGCCAGCAGCTTATATGCTAGCGGTAGCACAGATACGCAGTATTTT. This chain connects TRBV7-9 to TRBJ2-3; 7 bases match TRBD2. The trim removed 2 bases at V and 0 bases at J, leaving 5 bases unmatched. Per germline, CDR1 SEHNR and CDR2 FQNEAQ (reference sequence). The CDR3 runs to 16 residues.

V gene TRBV18 combines with J gene TRBJ1-1; D remains ambiguous. Germline V gene sequence: CDR1 KGHSH, CDR2 LQKENI. This CDR3 has 15 residues. Trimming removed 0 bases at V and 2 bases at J, with 10 bases between. CDR3 residues: CASSPPSRLNTEAFF. CDR3 DNA sequence: TGTGCCAGCTCACCACCGTCCAGGCTAAACACTGAAGCTTTCTTT. Drawing the rest from reference TRBV18 and TRBJ1-1, the complete variable domain is NAGVMQNPRHLVRRRGQEARLRCSPMKGHSHVYWYRQLPEEGLKFMVYLQKENIIDESGMPKERFSAEFPKEGPSILRIQQVVRGDSAAYFCASSPPSRLNTEAFFGQGTRLTVV.